These 17 T cell receptor beta chains came from one sample sequenced in a study of blood T cell repertoires in COVID-19. TCRdb's table, derived via immunoSEQ multiplex PCR, lists solely in-frame clones and lacks some. The data contain about 300,000 clones, about 85% of them singletons. The sequenced sample consisted of peripheral blood. These receptors were collected from a human donor in a cohort sampled during active COVID-19.

The V and J genes are TRBV28 and TRBJ1-5; 7 positions match TRBD1. The junction had 4 bases not matched to a gene; V was cut back by 8 bases and J by 3 bases. Germline V gene data show CDR1 as MDHEN and CDR2 as SYDVKM. The CDR3 loop spans 13 amino acids. Written as DNA, the CDR3 is TGTGCCAGCCACACAGGGGTCAATCAGCCCCAGCATTTT. Translated: CASHTGVNQPQHF.

The chain has TRBV9 and TRBJ2-1, with D tentatively TRBD2 (6 bases). Between the trimmed V and J ends, which lost 2 bases and 0 bases, there was a span of 12 bases. The CDR3 extends over 16 amino acids. Germline CDR1 is SGDLS and CDR2 is YYNGEE. For the CDR3, the DNA is TGTGCCAGCAGCGTCGAGGACGGGGGCTCCTACAATGAGCAGTTCTTC. Its protein product is CASSVEDGGSYNEQFF.

This clone came up once. V is TRBV5-4 and J is TRBJ2-7; 9 bases are shared with TRBD2. Germline-derived CDR1 and CDR2 are SGHNT and YYREEE (reference sequence). The CDR3 is made up of 14 amino acids. Trimming cost V 2 bases and J 2 bases; bases outside gene matches: 2. The CDR3 sequence is CASSLGLATYEQYF. In DNA form, the CDR3 reads TGTGCCAGCAGCTTAGGACTAGCGACCTACGAGCAGTACTTC.

This clone was picked up one time. The V and J genes are TRBV18 and TRBJ1-3, with a possible D match to TRBD1 (5 bases). This CDR3 has 15 amino acids. V was pared by 6 bases and J by 0 bases, with 12 bases between. Per germline, CDR1 KGHSH and CDR2 LQKENI. CDR3 protein: CASSTTENSGNTIYF. CDR3 DNA: TGTGCCAGCTCTACGACAGAAAACTCTGGAAACACCATATATTTT.

This clone came up once. This chain's CDR3 is CAGGGGSGSFEQFF. The CDR3 DNA is TGTGCCGGGGGGGGAGGTAGCGGGAGCTTTGAGCAGTTCTTC. The genes are TRBV6-5 and TRBJ2-1; 9 positions agree with TRBD2. The CDR3 loop spans 14 amino acids. Germline-derived CDR1 and CDR2 are MNHEY and SVGAGI. J was trimmed by 9 bases and V by 11 bases; bases with no gene match: 14.

This clone showed up just once. This specimen includes other DNA sequences encoding the same CDR3. The V call is TRBV6-1, the J call TRBJ2-1, with 7 bases that match TRBD2. With 1 base clipped from V and 5 bases from J, the junction kept 2 bases outside the gene matches. Germline V lookup: CDR1 MNHNS, CDR2 SASEGT. The CDR3 contains 14 residues. The CDR3 is CASSEGGGHNEQFF. The CDR3 DNA reads as TGTGCCAGCAGTGAAGGGGGAGGGCACAATGAGCAGTTCTTC.

This sequence joins TRBV12-3 or TRBV12-4 and TRBJ2-7, with D maybe TRBD1 (6 bases). With 8 bases removed from V and 1 base from J, the gap between germline ends came to 6 bases. This CDR3 has 11 amino acids. DNA for the CDR3: TGTGCCAGCGGGACATCCTACGAGCAGTACTTC. Protein: CASGTSYEQYF.

The rearrangement uses TRBV7-2 and TRBJ2-7; tentatively, D is TRBD1 (5 bases). Germline CDR1 SGHTA, CDR2 FQGNSA. V lost 5 bases and J 3 bases, leaving 17 bases between the germline ends. This CDR3 comprises 15 residues. In nucleotides, the CDR3 is TGTGCCAGCAGCCCCCTCCCGCGACAGTACTACGAGCAGTACTTC. Amino acid sequence: CASSPLPRQYYEQYF.

The V gene is TRBV25-1, the J gene TRBJ2-7, with 8 positions matching TRBD1. Per the germline V gene, CDR1 is MGHDK and CDR2 is SYGVNS. The CDR3 covers 13 residues. Trimming removed 3 bases from V and 2 bases from J; junction bases left unmatched: 0. CDR3 sequence: CASSEGQAYEQYF. In DNA, the CDR3 is TGTGCCAGCAGTGAGGGACAGGCCTACGAGCAGTACTTC.

The chain joins TRBV10-3 to TRBJ1-1, with D tentatively TRBD1 (6 bases). The CDR3 covers 14 residues. The germline V and J ends were trimmed by 9 bases and 6 bases, with 20 bases remaining between them. Germline V CDR1 and CDR2: ENHRY, SYGVKD. In DNA, the CDR3 is TGTGCCATTCAGGCGGGGGGCTATTCGGCTGAAGCTTTCTTT. This translates into CAIQAGGYSAEAFF.

The chain uses TRBV6-5 and TRBJ2-5; possible D gene TRBD1, 6 bases. This CDR3 has 13 amino acids. Germline V gene sequence: CDR1 MNHEY, CDR2 SVGAGI. The germline V and J ends were trimmed by 6 bases and 4 bases, with 12 bases remaining between them. In DNA form, the CDR3 reads TGTGCCAGCAGAACGACAGGTCTAGAGACCCAGTACTTC. It encodes CASRTTGLETQYF.

The chain is built from TRBV7-9 and TRBJ2-3, with 15 nucleotides matching TRBD2. In germline, CDR1 is SEHNR, CDR2 FQNEAQ (reference sequence). CDR3 size: 17 residues. After removal of 4 bases from V and 3 bases from J, the junction contained 5 bases not matched to a gene. CDR3 sequence (DNA): TGTGCCAGCAGCTCGGGACTAGCGGGAGGTAGAACAGATACGCAGTATTTT. It specifies CASSSGLAGGRTDTQYF.

The rearrangement links TRBV7-9 to TRBJ2-5; D uncertain. This CDR3 is 12 amino acids long. V gave up 3 bases and J gave up 6 bases, with 8 bases separating them. Germline CDR1 SEHNR, CDR2 FQNEAQ (reference sequence). This CDR3 reads CASSLLGQTQYF. The CDR3 nucleotides are TGTGCCAGCAGCTTGCTAGGCCAGACCCAGTACTTC.

CDR3 bases: TGTGCCAGCAGCTCCTCGGCGGGGCTTGAGCAGTTCTTC. Translation: CASSSSAGLEQFF. The rearrangement joins TRBV7-2 to TRBJ2-1; D is possibly TRBD2 (6 bases). Germline-derived CDR1 and CDR2 are SGHTA and FQGNSA. Trimming left V 4 bases short and J 9 bases short, with 13 bases between. This CDR3 contains 13 residues. Drawing the rest from reference TRBV7-2 and TRBJ2-1, the complete variable domain is GAGVSQSPSNKVTEKGKDVELRCDPISGHTALYWYRQSLGQGLEFLIYFQGNSAPDKSGLPSDRFSAERTGGSVSTLTIQRTQQEDSAVYLCASSSSAGLEQFFGPGTRLTVL.

The genes are TRBV18 and TRBJ2-7, with a possible D match to TRBD2 (6 bases). CDR1 and CDR2 from the germline V gene are KGHSH and LQKENI. CDR3 length: 18 amino acids. V dropped 2 bases and J dropped 0 bases, with 20 bases sitting between them. CDR3 amino acids: CASSPLTSSAGLSYEQYF. The CDR3 DNA reads as TGTGCCAGCTCACCATTGACGTCCTCAGCGGGCCTCTCCTACGAGCAGTACTTC.

This chain uses TRBV28 with TRBJ1-6, with D hard to call. The CDR3 is made up of 13 amino acids. The V end was cut by 8 bases, the J end by 0 bases, with 5 bases between. CDR1 MDHEN and CDR2 SYDVKM come from the germline V gene. The CDR3 bases are TGTGCCAGCTACAGCTCCTATAATTCACCCCTCCACTTT. Translating gives CASYSSYNSPLHF. The full variable domain, rest sourced from reference TRBV28 and TRBJ1-6, is DVKVTQSSRYLVKRTGEKVFLECVQDMDHENMFWYRQDPGLGLRLIYFSYDVKMKEKGDIPEGYSVSREKKERFSLILESASTNQTSMYLCASYSSYNSPLHFGNGTRLTVT.

This chain connects TRBV7-9 to TRBJ1-1; no reliable D call. Germline V lookup: CDR1 SEHNR, CDR2 FQNEAQ (reference sequence). This CDR3 is built from 14 residues. The V end lost 3 bases, the J end lost 2 bases, and 10 bases lay between the germline ends. In DNA form, the CDR3 reads TGTGCCAGCAGCTTGGGAGAGGGCAACACTGAAGCTTTCTTT. Its translation is CASSLGEGNTEAFF.